A single sample is the source of the 23 T cell receptor beta chains below, sequenced in a study of blood T cells in healthy people across ages. A J-beta primer mix and a sample-barcoded 5' primer were used in a second PCR of roughly 7 to 12 cycles. TCRdb passed the 5' RACE reads through MiXCR, listing each CDR3 protein once. The table shows approximately 1,700,000 distinct CDR3 sequences, with 30% to 40% occurring only once. The sequencing sample was made of blood. Every receptor here comes from a human donor in good health.

The chain has TRBV28 and TRBJ2-3, with 8 bases aligning to TRBD2. CDR1 MDHEN and CDR2 SYDVKM come from the germline V gene. The CDR3 is made up of 16 amino acids. Trimming cost V 6 bases and J 0 bases; bases outside gene matches: 8. CDR3 DNA: TGTGCCAGCAGGCGGGGAGAGCGGGGGAGCACAGATACGCAGTATTTT. Protein product: CASRRGERGSTDTQYF.

This clonotype appeared a few times. This chain connects TRBV28 to TRBJ2-4, with 10 bases that match TRBD1. Trimming cost V 6 bases and J 7 bases; bases outside gene matches: 9. The CDR3 is made up of 15 amino acids. Germline CDR1 and CDR2: MDHEN and SYDVKM. CDR3 sequence (DNA): TGTGCCAGCAGCGACCCCGGGACAGGGGCGAACATTCAGTACTTC. The encoded protein is CASSDPGTGANIQYF.

The J gene is TRBJ2-1, the V gene TRBV7-3; 9 positions agree with TRBD2. The CDR3 spans 15 residues. The germline CDR1 and CDR2 sequences are SGHTA and FQGTGA. With 1 base clipped from V and 5 bases from J, the junction kept 3 bases outside the gene matches. The CDR3: CASSLRAGGHNEQFF. The DNA for the CDR3 is TGTGCCAGCAGCTTAAGAGCGGGGGGTCACAATGAGCAGTTCTTC.

This clonotype was counted once. With a much larger clone just one base away, this may be a read error. This chain joins TRBV12-3 or TRBV12-4 and TRBJ2-7, with 9 bases matching TRBD1. The length of the CDR3 is 12 residues. The CDR3 bases are TGTGCCGGCAGAACGGGACAGGGAAAGCAGTACTTC. The encoded protein is CAGRTGQGKQYF.

This chain connects TRBV4-3 to TRBJ2-7; D gene ambiguous. Trimming shortened V by 1 base and J by 6 bases, and 13 bases separated the two germline ends. This CDR3 has 14 residues. In germline, CDR1 is LGHNA, CDR2 YSLEER. CDR3 loop: CASSQGRGTCEQYF. The CDR3 DNA reads TGCGCCAGCAGCCAAGGTCGCGGCACCTGCGAGCAGTACTTC.

The chain links TRBV20-1 to TRBJ2-1; tentative D call: TRBD2 (5 bases). V was pared by 3 bases and J by 3 bases, with 18 bases between. This CDR3 has 16 residues. CDR1 and CDR2 from the germline V gene are DFQATT and SNEGSKA (reference sequence). The CDR3 reads CSASTTGSGYYNEQFF. The CDR3 bases are TGCAGTGCTAGTACCACTGGCAGCGGTTACTACAATGAGCAGTTCTTC.

Turning to this clonotype: A clone one base away is much larger, so this may be a read error. This chain uses TRBV13 with TRBJ2-6; perhaps TRBD2 as D (5 bases). This CDR3 comprises 13 residues. Germline V gives CDR1 PRHDT, CDR2 FYEKMQ (reference sequence). Here the CDR3 reads CVSSPASANVLTF. CDR3 sequence (DNA): TGTGTCAGCAGCCCTGCTAGCGCCAACGTCCTGACTTTC.

The genes are TRBV18 and TRBJ2-5, with D possibly TRBD2 on 6 matching bases. From germline, CDR1 is KGHSH and CDR2 LQKENI. This CDR3 is 13 amino acids long. Trimming took off 3 bases at V and 9 bases at J, with 14 bases between the two ends. CDR3 in amino acids: CASSPLTREAQYF. As DNA, the CDR3 is TGTGCCAGCTCACCTCTAACTAGGGAGGCCCAGTACTTC.

The chain recombines TRBV20-1 with TRBJ2-1, with a tentative D call TRBD1 (6 bases). This CDR3 region has 18 residues. V was shortened by 8 bases and J by 2 bases, with 28 bases between the two germline ends. From germline, CDR1 is DFQATT and CDR2 SNEGSKA (reference sequence). CDR3 sequence: CSTNPPPGEGDPYNEQFF. DNA of the CDR3: TGCAGTACTAATCCCCCCCCAGGGGAAGGCGATCCCTACAATGAGCAGTTCTTC.

Worth noting for this clonotype: The germline gene is not matched at one end of the junction; a read error may be the cause. This chain uses TRBV6-5 with TRBJ1-2; D gene uncertain. This CDR3 spans 16 amino acids. Germline assignment: CDR1 MNHEY and CDR2 SVGAGI. The CDR3 is CASSYSISTGNYGHTF. CDR3 in DNA: TGTGCCAGCAGTTACTCTATAAGTACGGGGAACTATGGCCACACCTTC.

The chain combines TRBV19 with TRBJ2-3; D might be TRBD1 (6 bases). There are 14 residues in the CDR3. Germline-derived CDR1 and CDR2 are LNHDA and SQIVND (reference sequence). The ends were cut back, 1 base at V and 7 bases at J, with 12 bases in the middle. Here the CDR3 DNA reads TGTGCCAGTAGTATAGTGGGGGCTAGGAATACGCAGTATTTT. It translates to CASSIVGARNTQYF.

The chain combines TRBV7-2 with TRBJ1-2; no clear D gene. With 0 bases removed from V and 4 bases from J, the gap between germline ends came to 18 bases. The CDR3 loop spans 17 amino acids. The germline V gene encodes CDR1 SGHTA and CDR2 FQGNSA. CDR3 sequence: CASSLAQNQFVGYGYTF. The CDR3 bases are TGTGCCAGCAGCTTAGCCCAGAACCAGTTCGTGGGCTATGGCTACACCTTC.

This chain connects TRBV12-3 or TRBV12-4 to TRBJ1-2; a possible D gene is TRBD1 (5 bases). CDR3 length equals 13 residues. The V gene lost 4 bases and the J gene lost 3 bases, with 9 bases spanning the gap. CDR3 in DNA: TGTGCCAGCAGTTATACGACAGACTATGGCTACACCTTC. Translation: CASSYTTDYGYTF.

The CDR3 DNA reads as TGCAGTGCGGAGACCAGGGGAACGTACACTGAAGCTTTCTTT. Translation gives CSAETRGTYTEAFF. The J gene is TRBJ1-1, the V gene TRBV20-1, with TRBD1 as a possible D gene (6 bases). There are 14 residues in the CDR3. Trimming removed 6 bases at V and 3 bases at J, with 17 bases between. CDR1 and CDR2 (germline): DFQATT, SNEGSKA (reference sequence).

V usage is TRBV5-6 and J usage is TRBJ2-3; 7 bases map to TRBD2. Looked up from germline, CDR1 is SGHDT and CDR2 is YYEEEE. The trim removed 5 bases at V and 8 bases at J, leaving 20 bases unmatched. This CDR3 contains 17 residues. This chain's CDR3 is CASSPIGRLAGRVTQYF. CDR3 coding DNA: TGTGCCAGCAGTCCGATTGGTCGACTAGCCGGAAGGGTTACGCAGTATTTT.

This clonotype occurred many times. This chain connects TRBV6-6 to TRBJ1-5; possibly TRBD1 for D (6 bases). Per germline, CDR1 MNHNY and CDR2 SVGAGI (reference sequence). Trimming cost V 7 bases and J 0 bases, with 16 bases left between them. The CDR3 has 16 residues. The CDR3, as DNA: TGTGCCAGCACCCTCAAGACAGGCAGTAGCAATCAGCCCCAGCATTTT. It translates to CASTLKTGSSNQPQHF.

The DNA for the CDR3 is TGTGCCAGCAGCTTAGTGGGAGCAAGAAGGGAGACCCAGTTCTTC. Protein sequence: CASSLVGARRETQFF. V and J are TRBV7-9 and TRBJ2-1, with D perhaps TRBD2 (5 bases). V lost 1 base to trimming and J lost 13 bases, with 20 bases between them. The CDR3 spans 15 residues. CDR1 SEHNR and CDR2 FQNEAQ come from the germline V gene (reference sequence). Drawing the rest from reference TRBV7-9 and TRBJ2-1, the complete variable domain is DTGVSQNPRHKITKRGQNVTFRCDPISEHNRLYWYRQTLGQGPEFLTYFQNEAQLEKSRLLSDRFSAERPKGSFSTLEIQRTEQGDSAMYLCASSLVGARRETQFFGPGTRLTVL.

V gene TRBV7-9 combines with J gene TRBJ2-5; possible D gene TRBD1, 6 bases. Germline loops: CDR1 SEHNR, CDR2 FQNEAQ (reference sequence). CDR3 size: 15 residues. V gave up 4 bases and J gave up 5 bases, with 17 bases separating them. The CDR3 coding sequence is TGTGCCAGCAGCTCGCCTACCGATAGGGGGGAGACCCAGTACTTC. This codes for CASSSPTDRGETQYF.

This clonotype was counted between two and nine times. The chain recombines TRBV4-2 with TRBJ2-1; TRBD2 aligns across 7 bases. The V gene's germline CDR1 is LGHNA and CDR2 YNFKEQ. With 2 bases clipped from V and 5 bases from J, the junction kept 3 bases outside the gene matches. CDR3 length: 14 residues. CDR3 bases: TGTGCCAGCAGCCAACTAGCGGATAACAATGAGCAGTTCTTC. This gives the protein CASSQLADNNEQFF.

The chain joins TRBV5-5 to TRBJ2-7; D is tentatively TRBD1 or TRBD2 (5 bases each). The CDR3 spans 13 residues. Per the germline V gene, CDR1 is SGHKS and CDR2 is YYEKEE (reference sequence). Trimming shortened V by 7 bases and J by 0 bases, and 11 bases separated the two germline ends. The CDR3 spells CASYQGDSYEQYF. In DNA, the CDR3 is TGTGCCAGCTACCAGGGAGACTCCTACGAGCAGTACTTC.

The chain is built from TRBV20-1 and TRBJ2-7, with D perhaps matching TRBD1 (5 bases). The V and J ends lost 6 bases and 0 bases respectively, with 15 bases between them. CDR1 and CDR2 from the germline V gene are DFQATT and SNEGSKA (reference sequence). This CDR3 is built from 14 residues. CDR3 in DNA: TGCAGTGCGCTCCAGGGAATTAGCTCCTACGAGCAGTACTTC. This translates into CSALQGISSYEQYF.

The chain carries TRBV7-2 and TRBJ1-1; 8 positions agree with TRBD1. The V gene end was trimmed by 5 bases and the J gene end by 4 bases; junction bases not matched to a gene: 12. The CDR3 length is 16 residues. The germline CDR1 and CDR2 sequences are SGHTA and FQGNSA. The CDR3 bases are TGTGCCAGCAGCCGTAAAAACCCACAGGGGGGCACTGAAGCTTTCTTT. This translates into CASSRKNPQGGTEAFF.

This chain uses TRBV15 with TRBJ1-1; no clear D. V lost 7 bases, J lost 2 bases, and 14 bases lay in between. Germline assignment: CDR1 LNHNV and CDR2 YYDKDF (reference sequence). The CDR3 has 14 amino acids. In nucleotides, the CDR3 is TGTGCCACCAACCCGTACCGGTTTAACACTGAAGCTTTCTTT. Its translation: CATNPYRFNTEAFF.